This entry lists 30 T cell receptor beta chains sequenced from one sample in a study of CD8+ T cells in alopecia areata. The authors extracted RNA and reverse transcribed it into cDNA as the sequencing template. TCRdb's copy holds only in-frame clones and misses some; the assay was immunoSEQ multiplex PCR. The sample has a few hundred thousand clones, roughly two thirds seen once. The sample consisted of CD4+ T cells sorted from blood, taken at week 0. The receptor set was obtained from a human donor with alopecia areata.

The DNA for the CDR3 is TGTGCCTGGAGTACGGACCTTGTCACTGAAGCTTTCTTT. Amino acid sequence: CAWSTDLVTEAFF. The gene calls are TRBV30 and TRBJ1-1; D gene ambiguous. This CDR3 has 13 amino acids. Trimming took off 2 bases at V and 4 bases at J, with 11 bases between the two ends. Germline-derived CDR1 and CDR2 are GTSNPN and SVGIG (reference sequence).

The chain couples TRBV30 to TRBJ1-1; a possible D gene is TRBD1 (6 bases). Germline CDR1 is GTSNPN and CDR2 is SVGIG (reference sequence). Between the trimmed V and J ends, which lost 2 bases and 3 bases, there was a span of 16 bases. This CDR3 has 15 residues. The CDR3 here is CAWSRGQLRYTEAFF. Here the CDR3 DNA reads TGTGCCTGGAGTAGAGGACAGTTACGATACACTGAAGCTTTCTTT.

This clone was observed once. The rearrangement joins TRBV7-2 to TRBJ1-1; 9 positions agree with TRBD1. V was pared by 5 bases and J by 4 bases, with 2 bases of the junction left unmatched. CDR1 and CDR2 from the germline V gene are SGHTA and FQGNSA. The CDR3 spans 13 residues. CDR3 sequence (DNA): TGTGCCAGCAGCCAGGACAGGGGCACTGAAGCTTTCTTT. This codes for CASSQDRGTEAFF.

A single count supports this clone. The chain joins TRBV7-9 to TRBJ2-4; D unresolved. Germline assignment: CDR1 SEHNR and CDR2 FQNEAQ (reference sequence). Deletions cut 4 bases from V and 10 bases from J, with 8 bases between. CDR3 length equals 11 residues. In DNA form, the CDR3 reads TGTGCCAGCAGCTCCCTTTTGATTCAGTACTTC. This translates into CASSSLLIQYF.

With regard to this clone: The sample carries other DNA sequences with the same CDR3. CDR3 loop: CSVEGRAKNIQYF. CDR3 sequence (DNA): TGCAGCGTTGAGGGCCGAGCCAAAAACATTCAGTACTTC. This sequence joins TRBV29-1 and TRBJ2-4; D unresolved. The CDR3 runs to 13 residues. V lost 3 bases and J 0 bases, leaving 6 bases between the germline ends. Germline values: CDR1 SQVTM, CDR2 ANQGSEA.

The sample holds one count of this clone. V gene TRBV6-5 combines with J gene TRBJ1-1; D is uncertain. The CDR3 is 13 residues long. Germline CDR1 and CDR2: MNHEY and SVGAGI. Trimming removed 6 bases at V and 0 bases at J, with 8 bases between. In DNA form, the CDR3 reads TGTGCCAGCAGGGAGACGGTGAACACTGAAGCTTTCTTT. Encoded protein: CASRETVNTEAFF.

This clone was counted only a few times. This chain uses TRBV4-1 with TRBJ2-7; D may be TRBD1 or TRBD2 (5 bases each). Germline V CDR1 and CDR2: MGHRA, YSYEKL. The CDR3 runs 15 residues. V gave up 3 bases and J gave up 1 base, with 13 bases separating them. Written as DNA, the CDR3 is TGCGCCAGCAGCCAGGCCGGGACGTCTTCCTACGAGCAGTACTTC. Encoded protein: CASSQAGTSSYEQYF.

The V and J genes are TRBV7-2 and TRBJ2-7, with D maybe TRBD2 (5 bases). Germline V gene data show CDR1 as SGHTA and CDR2 as FQGNSA. V was pared by 2 bases and J by 4 bases, with 15 bases between. This CDR3 spans 15 amino acids. CDR3 sequence (DNA): TGTGCCAGCAGCTTAAGCCAGGTACAGCGGTACGAGCAGTACTTC. This encodes CASSLSQVQRYEQYF.

This chain uses TRBV29-1 with TRBJ1-1; D is undetermined. Germline V gene lookup returns CDR1 SQVTM and CDR2 ANQGSEA. CDR3 length: 12 residues. Trimming stripped 3 bases from V and 1 base from J, with 6 bases between. CDR3 residues: CSVDRRNTEAFF. As DNA, the CDR3 is TGCAGCGTTGACAGGAGGAACACTGAAGCTTTCTTT.

The chain combines TRBV5-1 with TRBJ1-2; perhaps TRBD1 as D (5 bases). The ends were cut back, 0 bases at V and 4 bases at J, with 16 bases in the middle. This CDR3 spans 16 amino acids. The germline gives CDR1 SGHRS, CDR2 YFSETQ. This CDR3 is CASSLAGAAGGYGYTF. The DNA of the CDR3 is TGCGCCAGCAGCTTGGCCGGCGCAGCCGGGGGCTATGGCTACACCTTC.

This chain links TRBV29-1 with TRBJ2-5; the match to TRBD2 covers 8 bases. CDR1 and CDR2 (germline): SQVTM, ANQGSEA. The V gene end was trimmed by 7 bases and the J gene end by 0 bases; junction bases not matched to a gene: 7. This CDR3 is built from 14 residues. This CDR3 is CSAARGGNQETQYF. The CDR3 DNA is TGCAGCGCCGCACGGGGGGGGAACCAAGAGACCCAGTACTTC.

This clone has just a few counts. The chain couples TRBV7-2 to TRBJ2-3; 8 bases align to TRBD1. This CDR3 has 14 amino acids. V was pared by 2 bases and J by 7 bases, with 5 bases of the junction left unmatched. Germline assignment: CDR1 SGHTA and CDR2 FQGNSA. The CDR3 spells CASSLRQGSHTQYF. The CDR3 nucleotides read TGTGCCAGCAGCTTAAGACAGGGGTCTCATACGCAGTATTTT.

The chain joins TRBV29-1 to TRBJ2-5; 8 nucleotides match TRBD1. This CDR3 is 15 amino acids long. Germline V gives CDR1 SQVTM, CDR2 ANQGSEA. With V trimmed by 4 bases and J by 1 base, 8 bases remained unmatched. The CDR3 DNA reads TGCAGCGTTGTTGGGGATGACAGGGGCCAAGAGACCCAGTACTTC. It specifies CSVVGDDRGQETQYF. The variable domain in full, completed from reference TRBV29-1 and TRBJ2-5, reads SAVISQKPSRDICQRGTSLTIQCQVDSQVTMMFWYRQQPGQSLTLIATANQGSEATYESGFVIDKFPISRPNLTFSTLTVSNMSPEDSSIYLCSVVGDDRGQETQYFGPGTRLLVL.

This clone has only one observation. This chain uses TRBV4-3 with TRBJ1-6, with D tentatively TRBD1 (5 bases). The CDR3 runs 16 residues. CDR1 and CDR2 (germline): LGHNA, YSLEER. V lost 4 bases to trimming and J lost 8 bases, with 18 bases between them. The DNA for the CDR3 is TGCGCCAGCAGCCTTTTACCTCGCGGGGGAGATTCACCCCTCCACTTT. Translating gives CASSLLPRGGDSPLHF.

This chain uses TRBV4-3 with TRBJ1-6; D unclear. Germline assignment: CDR1 LGHNA and CDR2 YSLEER. V lost 6 bases and J 7 bases, leaving 10 bases between the germline ends. The CDR3 is 13 amino acids. This chain's CDR3 is CASSLGANSPLHF. CDR3 in DNA: TGCGCCAGCAGTTTGGGTGCCAATTCACCCCTCCACTTT.

The chain uses TRBV30 and TRBJ1-2, with no clear D. The length of the CDR3 is 12 residues. Looked up from germline, CDR1 is GTSNPN and CDR2 is SVGIG (reference sequence). V lost 0 bases and J lost 14, with 16 bases in between. The CDR3 sequence: CAWSVPSSPVTF. The DNA for the CDR3 is TGTGCCTGGAGTGTACCGTCCAGCCCCGTTACCTTC.

The chain couples TRBV7-2 to TRBJ1-4, with no clear D. Trimming removed 7 bases from V and 8 bases from J, with 17 bases in between. The CDR3 has 14 amino acids. The germline V gene has CDR1 SGHTA and CDR2 FQGNSA. The CDR3 bases are TGTGCCAGCAACCCGATGCCCCCGGGCGAAAAACTGTTTTTT. Its protein product is CASNPMPPGEKLFF.

The chain employs TRBV30 and TRBJ2-4; perhaps TRBD1 as D (5 bases). Trimming took 4 bases from V and 0 from J, leaving 10 bases between them. This CDR3 region has 14 residues. Germline V gives CDR1 GTSNPN, CDR2 SVGIG (reference sequence). For the CDR3, the DNA is TGTGCCTGGAACAGACAGAGAGCCAAAAACATTCAGTACTTC. It codes for CAWNRQRAKNIQYF. Drawing the rest from reference TRBV30 and TRBJ2-4, the complete variable domain is SQTIHQWPATLVQPVGSPLSLECTVEGTSNPNLYWYRQAAGRGLQLLFYSVGIGQISSEVPQNLSASRPQDRQFILSSKKLLLSDSGFYLCAWNRQRAKNIQYFGAGTRLSVL.

This clone appeared a single time. The chain employs TRBV19 and TRBJ1-1, with D maybe TRBD1 (6 bases). CDR3 length equals 16 residues. The germline gives CDR1 LNHDA, CDR2 SQIVND (reference sequence). Deletions cut 6 bases from V and 0 bases from J, with 17 bases between. This CDR3 reads CASRIFPQGMNTEAFF. CDR3 nucleotides: TGTGCCAGTAGGATATTCCCACAGGGAATGAACACTGAAGCTTTCTTT.

This clone showed up just once. The chain couples TRBV4-2 to TRBJ2-3; possible D gene TRBD2, 6 bases. From germline, CDR1 is LGHNA and CDR2 YNFKEQ. With 1 base removed from V and 3 bases from J, the gap between germline ends came to 14 bases. The CDR3 runs 16 residues. The CDR3 sequence: CASSQARSGLTDTQYF. The CDR3 DNA is TGTGCCAGCAGCCAAGCCCGCTCGGGACTTACAGATACGCAGTATTTT.

In this sample, this clone turned up once. The sample holds other DNA sequences that translate to the same CDR3. This rearrangement joins TRBV30 to TRBJ1-1; D ambiguous. Trimming removed 3 bases from V and 1 base from J, with 6 bases in between. Germline V lookup: CDR1 GTSNPN, CDR2 SVGIG (reference sequence). The CDR3 runs to 12 residues. In DNA form, the CDR3 reads TGTGCCTGGAGCCGACCGAACACTGAAGCTTTCTTT. Amino acid sequence: CAWSRPNTEAFF.

This clone has only a few counts. V gene TRBV7-2 combines with J gene TRBJ2-3; 9 bases align to TRBD2. This CDR3 is 15 amino acids long. With 2 bases clipped from V and 4 bases from J, the junction kept 4 bases outside the gene matches. CDR1 and CDR2 from the germline V gene are SGHTA and FQGNSA. The CDR3 nucleotides are TGTGCCAGCAGCTTAAGGCGGGGGGGCTCAGATACGCAGTATTTT. Encoded protein: CASSLRRGGSDTQYF.

This clone was detected a few times. The gene calls are TRBV15 and TRBJ2-7, with D perhaps TRBD2 (6 bases). Trimming took 4 bases from V and 0 from J, leaving 13 bases between them. CDR1 and CDR2 (germline): LNHNV, YYDKDF (reference sequence). The CDR3 loop spans 15 amino acids. CDR3: CATSKDPGGSYEQYF. CDR3 in DNA: TGTGCCACCAGCAAAGACCCCGGGGGCTCCTACGAGCAGTACTTC.

The chain carries TRBV29-1 and TRBJ2-1; D might be TRBD1 (5 bases). CDR3 length equals 13 residues. Trimming cost V 4 bases and J 0 bases, with 7 bases left between them. Germline V gene lookup returns CDR1 SQVTM and CDR2 ANQGSEA. DNA for the CDR3: TGCAGCGTTGGGCAGGGCTCCTACAATGAGCAGTTCTTC. The encoded protein is CSVGQGSYNEQFF.

The chain uses TRBV29-1 and TRBJ1-5; D uncertain. Trimming took off 4 bases at V and 0 bases at J, with 7 bases between the two ends. Germline V gives CDR1 SQVTM, CDR2 ANQGSEA. This CDR3 has 13 residues. The CDR3 here is CSVGSASNQPQHF. In DNA, the CDR3 is TGCAGCGTTGGTTCAGCTAGCAATCAGCCCCAGCATTTT.

The chain couples TRBV29-1 to TRBJ1-1, with a weak D call TRBD1 (6 bases). Between the trimmed V and J ends, which lost 7 bases and 5 bases, there was a span of 17 bases. CDR3 length equals 13 residues. The germline CDR1 and CDR2 sequences are SQVTM and ANQGSEA. CDR3 nucleotide sequence: TGCAGCGCCAGAAGGGGGGAAGGGACTGAAGCTTTCTTT. This encodes CSARRGEGTEAFF.

The rearrangement links TRBV14 to TRBJ2-2, with D uncertain. Germline assignment: CDR1 SGHDN and CDR2 FVKESK. The CDR3 runs to 13 residues. Trimming pared 1 base from V and 6 bases from J, leaving 6 bases between. The CDR3 sequence: CASSQAVAGELFF. The CDR3 DNA follows: TGTGCCAGCAGCCAAGCTGTCGCCGGGGAGCTGTTTTTT.

The chain uses TRBV9 and TRBJ1-1; maybe TRBD1 (6 bases). This CDR3 contains 13 residues. V shed 3 bases and J shed 6 bases, with 12 bases lying between them. The germline CDR1 and CDR2 sequences are SGDLS and YYNGEE. The CDR3 nucleotides are TGTGCCAGCAGCGCCGGACAGTTTGCTGAAGCTTTCTTT. Translated: CASSAGQFAEAFF.

The sample holds a few counts of this clone. This specimen includes other DNA sequences encoding the same CDR3. The chain recombines TRBV29-1 with TRBJ1-2; the D gene is possibly TRBD1 (5 bases). Trimming shortened V by 6 bases and J by 4 bases, and 12 bases separated the two germline ends. From germline, CDR1 is SQVTM and CDR2 ANQGSEA. The CDR3 spans 12 residues. The CDR3 loop reads CSVERGGYGYTF. The DNA of the CDR3 is TGCAGCGTGGAGAGGGGAGGCTATGGCTACACCTTC.

Only one count was recorded for this clone. The CDR3 region is CSGRGRGTEAFF. In DNA, the CDR3 is TGCAGCGGTAGGGGACGGGGCACTGAAGCTTTCTTT. V usage is TRBV29-1 and J usage is TRBJ1-1, with D possibly matching TRBD1 (5 bases). Germline-derived CDR1 and CDR2 are SQVTM and ANQGSEA. This CDR3 comprises 12 residues. The germline V and J ends were trimmed by 7 bases and 4 bases, with 13 bases remaining between them.